The clone carrying this T cell receptor beta chain appeared a few times. The antigen is undetermined. Deletions cut 4 bases from V and 1 base from J, with 11 bases between. This CDR3 has 14 residues. Germline CDR1 reads SGHRS; CDR2 reads YFSETQ. Researchers ran the PCR with 60 Vbeta and 13 Jbeta primers. Sequenced by immunoSEQ multiplex PCR; TCRdb stores in-frame clones only, minus some. This sample yields approximately 170,000 clones, of which roughly 72% are seen a single time; roughly 1.9% belongs to the top ten. The entry originates in a study of cytomegalovirus exposure and HLA in healthy donors. Study-level findings and limits: An apparent linkage of common viral pathogens to several of the most significant clusters emerged in a later analysis. CMV serostatus was the only immune exposure information that was available.

The chain is built from TRBV5-1 and TRBJ1-1; D is possibly TRBD1 (5 bases). The sample consisted of PBMCs. The TCR originated in a woman aged 25 to 39 in good health and CMV-seropositive. The CDR3 region has the DNA TGCGCCAGCAGCATCCTGGGGGGGAACACTGAAGCTTTCTTT. It specifies CASSILGGNTEAFF.